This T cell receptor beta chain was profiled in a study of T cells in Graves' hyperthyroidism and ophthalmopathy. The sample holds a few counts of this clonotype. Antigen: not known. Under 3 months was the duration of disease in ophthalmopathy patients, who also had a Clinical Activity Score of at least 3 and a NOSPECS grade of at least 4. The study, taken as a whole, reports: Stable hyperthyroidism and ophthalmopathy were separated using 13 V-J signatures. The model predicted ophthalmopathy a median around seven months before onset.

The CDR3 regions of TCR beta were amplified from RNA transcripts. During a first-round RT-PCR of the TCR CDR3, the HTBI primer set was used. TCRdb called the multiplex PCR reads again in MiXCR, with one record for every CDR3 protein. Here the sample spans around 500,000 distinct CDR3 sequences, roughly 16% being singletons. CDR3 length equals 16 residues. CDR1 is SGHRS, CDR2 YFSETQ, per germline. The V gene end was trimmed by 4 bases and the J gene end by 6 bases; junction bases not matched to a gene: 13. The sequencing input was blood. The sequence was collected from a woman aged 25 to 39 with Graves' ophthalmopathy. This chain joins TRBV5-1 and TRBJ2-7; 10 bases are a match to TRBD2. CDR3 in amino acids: CASSQEAASGSREQYF. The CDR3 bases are TGCGCCAGCAGCCAAGAAGCGGCTAGCGGGAGCCGCGAGCAGTACTTC.